This T cell receptor beta chain was identified in a study of blood T cell repertoires in COVID-19. Trimming stripped 2 bases from V and 8 bases from J, with 13 bases between. CDR3 size: 14 residues. In germline, CDR1 is MNHNS, CDR2 SASEGT. This clone is medium-sized in the sample. In the study's own analysis: How many nucleated cells were present was estimated from reference gene primer amplification. Libraries were prepared by immunoSEQ multiplex PCR; TCRdb keeps only in-frame clonotypes and omits some of them. V and J calls and clone size are those listed in that table; D and trimming were worked out from the DNA. Of about 160,000 clones listed, about 83% are singletons.

The sample comprised peripheral blood. The clonotype comes from a woman in her 70s with COVID-19, enrolled during active disease. The V gene is TRBV6-1, the J gene TRBJ1-3; no firm D call. CDR3 coding DNA: TGTGCCAGCAGTGAAAAGAGCATTTCGGACACCATATATTTT. This codes for CASSEKSISDTIYF.